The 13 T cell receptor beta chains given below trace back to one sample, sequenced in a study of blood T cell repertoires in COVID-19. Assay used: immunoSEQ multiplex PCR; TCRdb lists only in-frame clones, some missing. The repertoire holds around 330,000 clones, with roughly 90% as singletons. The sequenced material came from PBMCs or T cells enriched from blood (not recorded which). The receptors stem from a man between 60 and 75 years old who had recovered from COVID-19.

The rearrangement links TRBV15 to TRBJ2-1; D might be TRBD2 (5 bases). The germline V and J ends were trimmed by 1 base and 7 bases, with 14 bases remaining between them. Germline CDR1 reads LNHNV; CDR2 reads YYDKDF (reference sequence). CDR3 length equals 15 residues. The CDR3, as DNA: TGTGCCACCAGCAGAGGGCCCGCGGGTAGGAATGAGCAGTTCTTC. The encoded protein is CATSRGPAGRNEQFF.

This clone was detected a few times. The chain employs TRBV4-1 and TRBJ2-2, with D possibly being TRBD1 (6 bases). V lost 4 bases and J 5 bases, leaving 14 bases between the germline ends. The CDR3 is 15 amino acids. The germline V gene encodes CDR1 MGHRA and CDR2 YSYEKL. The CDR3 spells CASSPAGQRTGELFF. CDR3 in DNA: TGCGCCAGCAGCCCGGCAGGACAGCGGACCGGGGAGCTGTTTTTT.

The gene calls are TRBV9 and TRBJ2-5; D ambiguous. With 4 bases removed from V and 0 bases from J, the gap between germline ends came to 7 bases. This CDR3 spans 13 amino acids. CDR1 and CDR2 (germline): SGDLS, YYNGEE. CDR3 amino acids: CASSPQYQETQYF. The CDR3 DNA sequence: TGTGCCAGCAGCCCCCAGTACCAAGAGACCCAGTACTTC.

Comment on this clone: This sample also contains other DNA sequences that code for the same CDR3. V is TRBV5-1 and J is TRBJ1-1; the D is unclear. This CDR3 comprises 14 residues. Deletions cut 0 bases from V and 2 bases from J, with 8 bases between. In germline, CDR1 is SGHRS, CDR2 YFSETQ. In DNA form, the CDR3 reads TGCGCCAGCAGCTTGGACAGCCCAAACACTGAAGCTTTCTTT. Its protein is CASSLDSPNTEAFF.

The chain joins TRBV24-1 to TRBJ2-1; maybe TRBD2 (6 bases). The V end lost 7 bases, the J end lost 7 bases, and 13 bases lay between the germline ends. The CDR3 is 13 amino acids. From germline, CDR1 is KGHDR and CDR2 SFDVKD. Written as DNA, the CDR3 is TGTGCCACCAGCGGGGACTTGCGTAATGAGCAGTTCTTC. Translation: CATSGDLRNEQFF.

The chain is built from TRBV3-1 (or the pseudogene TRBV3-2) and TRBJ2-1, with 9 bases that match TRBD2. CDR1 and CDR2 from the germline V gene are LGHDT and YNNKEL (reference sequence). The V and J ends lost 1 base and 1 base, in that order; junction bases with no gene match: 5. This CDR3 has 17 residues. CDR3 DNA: TGTGCCAGCAGCCAAGGTCATGCGGGAGGGTCCTACAATGAGCAGTTCTTC. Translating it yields CASSQGHAGGSYNEQFF.

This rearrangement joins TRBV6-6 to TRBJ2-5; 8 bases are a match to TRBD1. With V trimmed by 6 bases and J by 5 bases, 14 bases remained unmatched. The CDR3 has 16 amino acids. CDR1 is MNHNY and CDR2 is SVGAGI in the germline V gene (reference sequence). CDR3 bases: TGTGCCAGCAGGGGGATGTGGACAGGGCGGCCTGAGACCCAGTACTTC. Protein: CASRGMWTGRPETQYF.

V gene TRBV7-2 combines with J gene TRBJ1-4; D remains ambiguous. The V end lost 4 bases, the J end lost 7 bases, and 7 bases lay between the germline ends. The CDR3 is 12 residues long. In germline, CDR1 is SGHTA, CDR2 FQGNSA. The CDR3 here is CASSSYSEKLFF. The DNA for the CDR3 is TGTGCCAGCAGCTCGTACAGTGAAAAACTGTTTTTT.

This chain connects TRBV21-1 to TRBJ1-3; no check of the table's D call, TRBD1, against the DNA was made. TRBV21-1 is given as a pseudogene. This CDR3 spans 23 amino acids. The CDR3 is CASTVRRTPSRDRSPCSGNTIYF. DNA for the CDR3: TGTGCCAGCACCGTACGCAGGACCCCATCCCGGGACAGGTCCCCCTGCTCTGGAAACACCATATATTTT.

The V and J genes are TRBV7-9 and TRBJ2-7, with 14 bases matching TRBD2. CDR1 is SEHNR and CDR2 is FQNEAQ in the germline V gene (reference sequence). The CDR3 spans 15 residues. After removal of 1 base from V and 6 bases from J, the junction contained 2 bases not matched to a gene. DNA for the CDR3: TGTGCCAGCAGCTTAGTGGGACTAGCGGGAGTCGAGCAGTACTTC. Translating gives CASSLVGLAGVEQYF.

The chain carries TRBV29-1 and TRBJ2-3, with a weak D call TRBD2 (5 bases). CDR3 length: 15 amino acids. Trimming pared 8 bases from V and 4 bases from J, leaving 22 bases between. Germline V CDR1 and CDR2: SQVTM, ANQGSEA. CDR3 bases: TGCAGCCCCCTTTTAGTACAGCTCGGGGCAGATACGCAGTATTTT. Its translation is CSPLLVQLGADTQYF.

CDR3 sequence (DNA): TGTGCCAGTGGCGGGTTTACAGGGATCACAGATACGCAGTATTTT. Protein product: CASGGFTGITDTQYF. V gene TRBV28 combines with J gene TRBJ2-3; a possible D gene is TRBD1 (6 bases). Germline V gene data show CDR1 as MDHEN and CDR2 as SYDVKM. The CDR3 runs to 15 residues. Deletions cut 9 bases from V and 2 bases from J, with 18 bases between.

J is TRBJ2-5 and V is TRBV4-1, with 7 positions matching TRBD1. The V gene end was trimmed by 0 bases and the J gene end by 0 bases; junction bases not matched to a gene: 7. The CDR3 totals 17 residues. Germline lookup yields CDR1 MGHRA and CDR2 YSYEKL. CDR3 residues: CASSQDVQGVYQETQYF. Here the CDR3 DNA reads TGCGCCAGCAGCCAAGATGTTCAGGGGGTCTACCAAGAGACCCAGTACTTC.